Shown below are 8 T cell receptor beta chains from a single sample sequenced in a study of cytomegalovirus exposure and HLA in healthy donors. PCR involved 60 Vbeta and 13 Jbeta primers. Here immunoSEQ multiplex PCR was the method, and the copy in TCRdb shows in-frame clones only, minus some. The sample includes about 210,000 clones, approximately 81% seen only once; the top ten take 0.24%. The sequenced material came from PBMCs. These receptors all stem from a girl aged 2 to 9 in good health and CMV-seronegative.

J is TRBJ1-2 and V is TRBV10-2, with unresolved D. Germline V gene data show CDR1 as WSHSY and CDR2 as SAAADI. Trimming stripped 0 bases from V and 1 base from J, with 6 bases between. The CDR3 is made up of 14 amino acids. The CDR3 spells CASSESGSNYGYTF. CDR3 DNA: TGCGCCAGCAGTGAGTCGGGCAGTAACTATGGCTACACCTTC.

The gene calls are TRBV11-2 and TRBJ2-7; 8 bases are shared with TRBD2. V shed 3 bases and J 0 bases; nucleotides not matched to a gene: 4. Germline lookup yields CDR1 SGHAT and CDR2 FQNNGV. This CDR3 region has 15 residues. The CDR3 nucleotides read TGTGCCAGCAGCTTCCCAAGCGGGGGCTCCTACGAGCAGTACTTC. Translation: CASSFPSGGSYEQYF.

V usage is TRBV7-9 and J usage is TRBJ1-6; D is ambiguous. Trimming removed 1 base at V and 10 bases at J, with 8 bases between. The germline CDR1 and CDR2 sequences are SEHNR and FQNEAQ (reference sequence). The CDR3 runs 13 residues. The CDR3 nucleotides read TGTGCCAGCAGCTTAGGGGCAAGATCACCCCTCCACTTT. Translating it yields CASSLGARSPLHF. The whole variable domain, filled in from reference TRBV7-9 and TRBJ1-6, reads DTGVSQNPRHKITKRGQNVTFRCDPISEHNRLYWYRQTLGQGPEFLTYFQNEAQLEKSRLLSDRFSAERPKGSFSTLEIQRTEQGDSAMYLCASSLGARSPLHFGNGTRLTVT.

The genes are TRBV30 and TRBJ2-7; TRBD1 matches at 10 bases. Looked up from germline, CDR1 is GTSNPN and CDR2 is SVGIG (reference sequence). The CDR3 runs 15 residues. Trimming took 3 bases from V and 3 from J; bases not matched to a gene: 8. For the CDR3, the DNA is TGTGCCTGGAGCGAAACCGGGACAGGGGACTACGAGCAGTACTTC. Translated: CAWSETGTGDYEQYF. Drawing the rest from reference TRBV30 and TRBJ2-7, the complete variable domain is SQTIHQWPATLVQPVGSPLSLECTVEGTSNPNLYWYRQAAGRGLQLLFYSVGIGQISSEVPQNLSASRPQDRQFILSSKKLLLSDSGFYLCAWSETGTGDYEQYFGPGTRLTVT.

Only one count was recorded for this clone. The genes are TRBV30 and TRBJ2-1; 9 bases are shared with TRBD2. Germline CDR1 is GTSNPN and CDR2 is SVGIG (reference sequence). The CDR3 extends over 16 amino acids. Losses at the gene ends were 4 bases for V and 0 bases for J; bases not matched to a gene: 7. CDR3 amino acids: CAWISLAGSSYNEQFF. The CDR3 nucleotides are TGTGCCTGGATATCCCTAGCGGGAAGCTCCTACAATGAGCAGTTCTTC.

This chain uses TRBV5-1 with TRBJ2-1; 15 positions agree with TRBD2. Germline V CDR1 and CDR2: SGHRS, YFSETQ. Trimming took 3 bases from V and 6 from J; bases not matched to a gene: 10. CDR3 length: 18 residues. The CDR3 spells CASSSWTSGRAGGNEQFF. The CDR3 DNA is TGCGCCAGCAGCTCCTGGACTAGCGGGAGGGCCGGGGGCAATGAGCAGTTCTTC. Variable domain in full (rest from reference TRBV5-1 and TRBJ2-1): KAGVTQTPRYLIKTRGQQVTLSCSPISGHRSVSWYQQTPGQGLQFLFEYFSETQRNKGNFPGRFSGRQFSNSRSEMNVSTLELGDSALYLCASSSWTSGRAGGNEQFFGPGTRLTVL.

In DNA, the CDR3 is TGTGCCAGCAGTGACTATGGACTAGCGGGATTCTACGAGCAGTACTTC. Protein: CASSDYGLAGFYEQYF. This rearrangement joins TRBV6-1 to TRBJ2-7; 12 bases line up with TRBD2. Unmatched junction bases numbered 6, after V lost 3 bases and J lost 3 bases. The CDR3 totals 16 residues. Germline-derived CDR1 and CDR2 are MNHNS and SASEGT.

This clone was observed once. This chain joins TRBV10-2 and TRBJ2-7, with 7 bases identical to TRBD2. CDR3 length equals 14 residues. CDR1 and CDR2 (germline): WSHSY, SAAADI. The V gene end was trimmed by 3 bases and the J gene end by 4 bases; junction bases not matched to a gene: 6. The CDR3 nucleotides are TGCGCCAGCAGTGATCCGGGGGAGGGATACGAGCAGTACTTC. The encoded protein is CASSDPGEGYEQYF.